Described below is a single T cell receptor beta chain sequence and its context. Its antigen is not yet known. One base away there is no much larger clone; base qualities are not given. Using the deep immunoSEQ assay, TCR CDR3 regions were amplified from genomic DNA by multiplex PCR. Extracted genomic DNA from each cell subset was spread evenly across all wells of several immunoSEQ 96-well plates, with each plate serving as a replicate. For sorted subsets, each replicate PCR was loaded with 200 to 250 ng genomic DNA, equivalent to 30,000 or so T cell genomes. Purified libraries were measured with a Qubit 3.0 fluorometer, size-checked on a Bioanalyzer 2100, and measured again with the KAPA Library Quantification kit. Every immunoSEQ 96-well plate was sequenced on a dedicated single-read 150-cycle Illumina NextSeq 550 flow cell. The paper's processing steps were these. Because the immunoSEQ output held only junctional sequences and lacked quality scores, the filtering could not match the filtering applied to full-length reads. Sequences were annotated with PyIR, a Python wrapper for IgBLAST v1.9, and V/J genes and CDR3 were assigned using IMGT germline references. Reads were removed for weak V/J assignments (E-value above 1e-6), missing CDR3, stop codons, out-of-frame junctions, or ambiguous translated residues. V3J clonotypes were defined by identical inferred V gene, J gene, and CDR3 amino acid sequence. The percentage overlap between two repertoires was calculated by dividing the number of shared unique clonotypes by the size of the smaller repertoire. RTK rarefaction, the Chao1 estimator, and Recon v2.1 estimates of unobserved clonotypes were used to assess repertoire richness. Generation probabilities for all TCRbeta clonotypes obtained by the gDNA method from a handful of donors were computed using OLGA. Not all clones reach the TCRdb copy of this immuneACCESS table, which keeps in-frame sequences only. Checked studies attribute under half of the gap to unresolved V genes and leave the rest unexplained. V, J and clone size are those of that table, while D and trimming were read from the DNA. Within this sample are some 2.3 million clones, with more than 85% of them counted one time only. The ten largest make up under 0.45% of the sample.

This sample was included in a study of shared clonotypes between healthy human individuals (dated by TCRdb to 2020 to 2021). Study-level background: The cohort comprised a couple of women and a few men aged 18 to 49 years. To estimate repertoire size and how much clonotype sharing occurs between individuals, the study deeply sequenced the blood TCR repertoires of roughly 5 healthy adults. For each donor, CD4 naive and CD4 memory were each run on three plates, CD8 naive on two plates, and CD8 memory on one plate. Between about 0.8 and 9 billion PBMCs per donor were obtained by leukapheresis. Libraries were prepared and TCR repertoires were sequenced by different laboratories using diverse techniques, in order to increase sequencing depth and limit assay-specific biases. Results and caveats for the whole study, not just this receptor: Clonotypes shared by all four sorted-subset donors showed higher generation probabilities than non-shared clonotypes. Because the study included only a small number of donors, the genetic and exposure-history diversity represented was limited. Pairwise subsampling indicated that sequencing depth was expected to affect the degree of clonotype sharing among donors. Naive subsets generally had larger estimated clonotype richness than memory subsets did. Rarefaction of sorted-subset datasets indicated incomplete sequencing despite the large sequencing depth. Sampling was limited to blood, and TCR repertoires in tissue likely differ from TCR repertoires in blood. When a handful of donors were compared, the shared fraction of clonotypes was about 5% for naive CD4, about 4% for naive CD8, roughly 2.5% for memory CD4, and 0.35% to 0.5% for memory CD8.

The donors were healthy, HIV-negative adults with no recently reported acute infections or vaccinations. Every donor was a Caucasian adult living in Nashville, Tennessee, USA. CD4+ T cells were enriched by magnetic negative selection; naive cells were then positively selected on CD45RA, and the negative fraction formed the memory subset. After blood collection by leukapheresis, PBMCs were isolated using Ficoll-Histopaque density gradient centrifugation and then cryopreserved in the vapor phase of liquid nitrogen. Analytical flow cytometry was used to check the purity and quantity of every magnetically sorted T cell population. Genomic DNA was isolated from every sorted fraction and measured by UV absorbance on a Nanodrop 2000c. Sequences were obtained from naive CD4+ T cells from PBMCs. In the paper's terms, the cell subset or site label means: CD45RA+ positively selected. This sequence was found in a man in his late teens or twenties in good health. Some clones in this sample may be carry-over from other donors' samples.

The CDR3 region has the sequence CASSSPGRHYGYTF. The nucleotide sequence reads TGTGCCAGCAGTTCCCCAGGGCGCCACTATGGCTACACCTTC. Here the chain combines TRBV28 and TRBJ1-2, with TRBD1 as a weak D call on 5 bases. Taken from the germline V gene, the CDR1 and CDR2 loops are MDHEN and SYDVKM. The V and J ends are trimmed by 4 bases and 3 bases, leaving 12 bases between them. Its CDR3 holds 14 amino acids, cysteine through phenylalanine. Just the 42-base CDR3 DNA is kept, in frame starting at base 1.